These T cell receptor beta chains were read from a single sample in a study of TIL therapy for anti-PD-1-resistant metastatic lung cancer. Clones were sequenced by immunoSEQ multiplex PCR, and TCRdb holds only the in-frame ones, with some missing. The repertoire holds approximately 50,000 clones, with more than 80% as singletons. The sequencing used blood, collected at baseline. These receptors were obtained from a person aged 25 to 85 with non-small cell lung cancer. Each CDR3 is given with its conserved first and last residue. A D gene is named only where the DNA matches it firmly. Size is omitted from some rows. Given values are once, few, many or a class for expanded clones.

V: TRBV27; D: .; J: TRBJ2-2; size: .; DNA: TGTGCCAGCAGTAGTCCCCCTAGGGGAGGCGGGGAGCTGTTTTTT; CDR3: CASSSPPRGGGELFF
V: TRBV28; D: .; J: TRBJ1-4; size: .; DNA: TGTGCCAGCAGTTTATCCGTCGAATTGGCTAATGAAAAACTGTTTTTT; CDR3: CASSLSVELANEKLFF
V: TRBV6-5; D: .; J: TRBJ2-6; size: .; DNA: TGTGCCAGCAGTAAGACGGCAGTGCCCAACGTCCTGACTTTC; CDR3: CASSKTAVPNVLTF
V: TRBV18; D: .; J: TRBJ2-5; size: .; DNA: TGTGCCAGCTCAGACACAGGGATGGAGACCCAGTACTTC; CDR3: CASSDTGMETQYF
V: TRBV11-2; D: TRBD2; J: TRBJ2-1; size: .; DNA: TGTGCCAGCAGCCTCTCCGGGACTAGCGGTTACAATGAGCAGTTCTTC; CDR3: CASSLSGTSGYNEQFF
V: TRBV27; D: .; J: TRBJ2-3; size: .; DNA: TGTGCCAGCAGTTGGGTCGGGGCAGATACGCAGTATTTT; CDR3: CASSWVGADTQYF
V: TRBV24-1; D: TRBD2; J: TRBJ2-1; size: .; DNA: TGTGCCACCAGTGATGGGACTAGCGGATACAATGAGCAGTTCTTC; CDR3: CATSDGTSGYNEQFF
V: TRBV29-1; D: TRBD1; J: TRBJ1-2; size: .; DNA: TGCAGCGTTAAGGGACAGGACTATGGCTACACCTTC; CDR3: CSVKGQDYGYTF
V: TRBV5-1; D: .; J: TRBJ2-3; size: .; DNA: TGCGCCAGCAGCTTGAGGCAGTTTAGCACAGATACGCAGTATTTT; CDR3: CASSLRQFSTDTQYF
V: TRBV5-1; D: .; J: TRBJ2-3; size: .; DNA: TGCGCCAGCAGAGGGACTTTGGGACTCACAGATACGCAGTATTTT; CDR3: CASRGTLGLTDTQYF
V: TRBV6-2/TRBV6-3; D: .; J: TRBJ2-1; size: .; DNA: TGTGCCAGCAGTTACGGGAGTGAGCAGTTCTTC; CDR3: CASSYGSEQFF
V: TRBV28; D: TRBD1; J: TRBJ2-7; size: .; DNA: TGTGCCAGCAGTATACCGGGACAGGGGTCCTACGAGCAGTACTTC; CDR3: CASSIPGQGSYEQYF
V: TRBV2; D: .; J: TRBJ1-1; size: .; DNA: TGTGCCAGCAGTGCACAGCCGAACACTGAAGCTTTCTTT; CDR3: CASSAQPNTEAFF
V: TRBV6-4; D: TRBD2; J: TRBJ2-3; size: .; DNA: TGTGCCAGCAGTGACGGAACTAGCGGCGGCGCAGATACGCAGTATTTT; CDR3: CASSDGTSGGADTQYF
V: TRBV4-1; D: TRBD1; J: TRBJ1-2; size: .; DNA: TGCGCCAGCAGCCAAGCCGGACAGGGGTCCTATGGCTACACCTTC; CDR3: CASSQAGQGSYGYTF
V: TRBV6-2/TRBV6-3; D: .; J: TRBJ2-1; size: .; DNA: TGTGCCAGCAGTTACGTCGATTGGCAGGGCATTGAGGAGCAGTTCTTC; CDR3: CASSYVDWQGIEEQFF
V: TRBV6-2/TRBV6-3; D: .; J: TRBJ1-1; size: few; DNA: TGTGCCAGCAGTTTTGGGCTTGGGACTGAAGCTTTCTTT; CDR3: CASSFGLGTEAFF
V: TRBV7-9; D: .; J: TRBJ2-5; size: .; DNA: TGTGCCAGCAGCTTAGAAGGGGGGAAAGAGACCCAGTACTTC; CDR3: CASSLEGGKETQYF
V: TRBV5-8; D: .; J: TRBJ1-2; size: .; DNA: TGTGCCAGCACCCACCGGGGGGACTATGGCTACACCTTC; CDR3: CASTHRGDYGYTF
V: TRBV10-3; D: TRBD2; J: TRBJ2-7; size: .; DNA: TGTGCCATCAGGGCGGGACTAGACGTCAACGAGCAGTACTTC; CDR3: CAIRAGLDVNEQYF
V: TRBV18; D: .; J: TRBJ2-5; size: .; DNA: TGTGCCAGCTCGGCGGGGTCTCAAGAGACCCAGTACTTC; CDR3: CASSAGSQETQYF
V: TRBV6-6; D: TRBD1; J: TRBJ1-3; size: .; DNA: TGTGCCAGCAGTTACCGGGACAGTGGAAACACCATATATTTT; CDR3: CASSYRDSGNTIYF
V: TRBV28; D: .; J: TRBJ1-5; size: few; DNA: TGTGCCAGCAGAATAACCCTTCTGAGGGCTAGCAATCAGCCCCAGCATTTT; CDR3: CASRITLLRASNQPQHF
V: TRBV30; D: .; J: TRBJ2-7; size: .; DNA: TGTGCCTGGAGTGGGACGAGTTACGAGCAGTACTTC; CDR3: CAWSGTSYEQYF
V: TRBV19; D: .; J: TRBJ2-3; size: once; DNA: TGTGCCAGTAGTATCCAGGGTCATAGCACAGATACGCAGTATTTT; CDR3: CASSIQGHSTDTQYF
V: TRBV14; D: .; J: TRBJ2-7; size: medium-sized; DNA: TGTGCCAGCAGCCAAGGTTCGGGATTCTCCTACGAGCAGTACTTC; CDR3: CASSQGSGFSYEQYF
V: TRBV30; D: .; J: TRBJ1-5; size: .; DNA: TGTGCCTGGAGCCCATTGGCGAATCAGCCCCAGCATTTT; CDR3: CAWSPLANQPQHF
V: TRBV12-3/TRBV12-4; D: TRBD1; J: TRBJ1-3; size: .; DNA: TGTGCCAGCGGACAGGGCGGAAACACCATATATTTT; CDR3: CASGQGGNTIYF
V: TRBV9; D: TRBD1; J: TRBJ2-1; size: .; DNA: TGTGCCAGCAGCGTAGTACCATCTTCGGGACAGGGCAATGAGCAGTTCTTC; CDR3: CASSVVPSSGQGNEQFF
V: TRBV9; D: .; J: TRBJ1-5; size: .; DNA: TGTGCCAGCAGCATTATGGACGAGGTCTTTAGCAATCAGCCCCAGCATTTT; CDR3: CASSIMDEVFSNQPQHF
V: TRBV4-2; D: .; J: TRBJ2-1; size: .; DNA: TGTGCCAGCAGCCAAGATCTGTTCTCCTACAATGAGCAGTTCTTC; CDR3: CASSQDLFSYNEQFF
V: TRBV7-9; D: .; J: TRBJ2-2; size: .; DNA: TGTGCCAGCAGCTTCGGCGGCCCCACCGGGGAGCTGTTTTTT; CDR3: CASSFGGPTGELFF
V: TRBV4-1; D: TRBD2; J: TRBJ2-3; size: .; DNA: TGCGCCAGCAGCCCCAACACGGGACTAGCCACAGATACGCAGTATTTT; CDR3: CASSPNTGLATDTQYF
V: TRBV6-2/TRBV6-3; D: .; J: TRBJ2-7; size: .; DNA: TGTGCCAGCAGCAAAGGCAGGGGCTCCTACGAGCAGTACTTC; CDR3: CASSKGRGSYEQYF
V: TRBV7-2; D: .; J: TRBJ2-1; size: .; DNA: TGTGCCAGCAGCTCCCCGGGTCACAATGAGCAGTTCTTC; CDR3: CASSSPGHNEQFF
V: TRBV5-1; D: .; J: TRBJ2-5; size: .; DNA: TGCGCCAGCAGCGGGGGGACCCTCCAAGAGACCCAGTACTTC; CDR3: CASSGGTLQETQYF
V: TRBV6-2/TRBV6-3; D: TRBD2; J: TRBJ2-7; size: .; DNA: TGTGCCAGCAGTTATGGGGGGGGGACCTACGAGCAGTACTTC; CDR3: CASSYGGGTYEQYF
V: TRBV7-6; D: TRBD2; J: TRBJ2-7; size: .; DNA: TGTGCCAGCAGTCTAGCGGGAGGCCTCTACGAGCAGTACTTC; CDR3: CASSLAGGLYEQYF
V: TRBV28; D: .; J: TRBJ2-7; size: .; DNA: TGTGCCAGCAGTCCGCGATCCTACGAGCAGTACTTC; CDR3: CASSPRSYEQYF
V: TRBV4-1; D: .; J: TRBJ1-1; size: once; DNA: TGCGCCAGCAGCCAAGACACTAGACAGAAGAACACTGAAGCTTTCTTT; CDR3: CASSQDTRQKNTEAFF
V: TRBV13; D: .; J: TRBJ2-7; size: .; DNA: TGTGCCAGCAGCTTGGGGTACTACGAGCAGTACTTC; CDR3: CASSLGYYEQYF
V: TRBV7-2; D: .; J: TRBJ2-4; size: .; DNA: TGTGCCAGCAGCTTAGACCTGGACATTCAGTACTTC; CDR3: CASSLDLDIQYF
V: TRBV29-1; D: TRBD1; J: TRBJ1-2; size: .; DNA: TGCAGCGTTAACACCCAGGCAGGGGGGATTAGCTATGGCTACACCTTC; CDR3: CSVNTQAGGISYGYTF
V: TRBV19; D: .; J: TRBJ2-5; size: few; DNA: TGTGCCAGTAGTATGGTCGCGGGTGAGACCCAGTACTTC; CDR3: CASSMVAGETQYF
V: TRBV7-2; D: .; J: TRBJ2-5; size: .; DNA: TGTGCCAGCAGCCTAGGCCTAGGGGAGACCCAGTACTTC; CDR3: CASSLGLGETQYF
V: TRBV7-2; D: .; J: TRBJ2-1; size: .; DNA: TGTGCCAGCAGCTTAGTTAGTAGGGCGGATGAGCAGTTCTTC; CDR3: CASSLVSRADEQFF
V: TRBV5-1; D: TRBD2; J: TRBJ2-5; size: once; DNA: TGCGCCAGCAGCTTAGCGGGGGACCAAGAGACCCAGTACTTC; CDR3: CASSLAGDQETQYF
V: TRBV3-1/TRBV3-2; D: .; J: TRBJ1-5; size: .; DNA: TGTGCCAGCAGCCAAGGGGGAAGGGATCAGCCCCAGCATTTT; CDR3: CASSQGGRDQPQHF
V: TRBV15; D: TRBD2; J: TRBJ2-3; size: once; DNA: TGTGCCACCAGCTTACGGGACTACACAGATACGCAGTATTTT; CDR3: CATSLRDYTDTQYF
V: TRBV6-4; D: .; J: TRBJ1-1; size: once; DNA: TGTGCCAGCAGCTTTGAGGGGGGAGGGAACACTGAAGCTTTCTTT; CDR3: CASSFEGGGNTEAFF
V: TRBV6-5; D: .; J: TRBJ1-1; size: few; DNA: TGTGCCAGCAGTAGACCAATGGCGTCGGGCACTGAAGCTTTCTTT; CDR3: CASSRPMASGTEAFF
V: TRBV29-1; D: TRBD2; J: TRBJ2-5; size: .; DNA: TGCAGCGTTAGTGAACTAGCGGGAGTCGGGTATGAGACCCAGTACTTC; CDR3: CSVSELAGVGYETQYF
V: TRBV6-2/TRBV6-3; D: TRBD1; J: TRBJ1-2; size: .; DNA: TGTGCCAGCAGTAATCTGTTTCGGGGGACAGCAGATGGCTACACCTTC; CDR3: CASSNLFRGTADGYTF
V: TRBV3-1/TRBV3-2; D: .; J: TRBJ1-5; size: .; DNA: TGTGCCAGCAGCCAAGATCGGGGGGCAGGGCAGCCCCAGCATTTT; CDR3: CASSQDRGAGQPQHF
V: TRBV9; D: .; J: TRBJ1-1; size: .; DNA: TGTGCCAGCAGCTCCCACCCTAGCCGGGGGAACACTGAAGCTTTCTTT; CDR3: CASSSHPSRGNTEAFF